The rows below give T cell receptor beta chains drawn from one sample of a study of blood T cell repertoires in COVID-19. The table came from immunoSEQ multiplex PCR; TCRdb's copy has only in-frame clones and leaves some out. The sample has approximately 240,000 clones, around 88% seen once. The sequenced sample consisted of peripheral blood. The receptors stem from a woman aged 30 to 39 who had recovered from COVID-19. The CDR3 runs from the conserved cysteine through the conserved F or W. The order of the fields is clone size, D gene, V gene, J gene, CDR3 protein, CDR3 DNA. D genes are given only for firm matches. Expanded clones are given a class, and other clones once, few, many or no size at all.

abundance: .
d_gene: .
v_gene: TRBV4-1
j_gene: TRBJ2-1
CDR3aa: CASSQRGINRNEQFF
CDR3nt: TGCGCCAGCAGCCAGCGGGGAATCAACCGCAATGAGCAGTTCTTC

abundance: .
d_gene: TRBD2
v_gene: TRBV4-2
j_gene: TRBJ2-1
CDR3aa: CASSQDFRVERGAREYNEQFF
CDR3nt: TGTGCCAGCAGCCAAGATTTTCGGGTTGAGCGGGGGGCCCGAGAATACAATGAGCAGTTCTTC

abundance: .
d_gene: .
v_gene: TRBV21-1
j_gene: TRBJ2-3
CDR3aa: CASRGGGSDTQYF
CDR3nt: TGTGCCAGCAGGGGGGGAGGATCAGATACGCAGTATTTT

abundance: .
d_gene: .
v_gene: TRBV7-8
j_gene: TRBJ2-7
CDR3aa: CASSLGGTSYEQYF
CDR3nt: TGTGCCAGCAGCTTAGGGGGGACTTCATACGAGCAGTACTTC

abundance: .
d_gene: TRBD2
v_gene: TRBV7-2
j_gene: TRBJ2-1
CDR3aa: CASSLRRGGINEQFF
CDR3nt: TGTGCCAGCAGCTTACGGCGGGGGGGCATCAATGAGCAGTTCTTC

abundance: .
d_gene: TRBD2
v_gene: TRBV19
j_gene: TRBJ2-5
CDR3aa: CASSILGGQETQYF
CDR3nt: TGTGCCAGTAGTATCTTGGGGGGGCAAGAGACCCAGTACTTC

abundance: few
d_gene: .
v_gene: TRBV20-1
j_gene: TRBJ1-5
CDR3aa: CSASSGYSNQPQHF
CDR3nt: TGCAGTGCTAGTAGCGGATATAGCAATCAGCCCCAGCATTTT

abundance: .
d_gene: .
v_gene: TRBV14
j_gene: TRBJ2-7
CDR3aa: CASSQDRYGYSYEQYF
CDR3nt: TGTGCCAGCAGCCAAGACCGGTACGGGTACTCCTACGAGCAGTACTTC

abundance: .
d_gene: .
v_gene: TRBV13
j_gene: TRBJ1-1
CDR3aa: CASSSRRVYGTEAFF
CDR3nt: TGTGCCAGCAGCTCTAGGAGGGTCTACGGCACTGAAGCTTTCTTT

abundance: .
d_gene: TRBD1
v_gene: TRBV18
j_gene: TRBJ2-7
CDR3aa: CASSPGGTGYEQYF
CDR3nt: TGTGCCAGCTCACCTGGTGGGACAGGGTACGAGCAGTACTTC

abundance: .
d_gene: TRBD2
v_gene: TRBV7-2
j_gene: TRBJ2-5
CDR3aa: CASSLVGFAGGFETQYF
CDR3nt: TGTGCCAGCAGCTTAGTAGGGTTTGCGGGGGGGTTTGAGACCCAGTACTTC

abundance: .
d_gene: TRBD2
v_gene: TRBV20-1
j_gene: TRBJ2-1
CDR3aa: CSASLLAGTGSEQFF
CDR3nt: TGCAGTGCTAGTTTATTAGCGGGGACCGGGAGTGAGCAGTTCTTC

abundance: .
d_gene: TRBD2
v_gene: TRBV5-1
j_gene: TRBJ2-4
CDR3aa: CASSVAQGGAKNIQYF
CDR3nt: TGCGCCAGCAGCGTGGCCCAGGGAGGGGCCAAAAACATTCAGTACTTC

abundance: .
d_gene: .
v_gene: TRBV3-1/TRBV3-2
j_gene: TRBJ2-7
CDR3aa: CASSLKGSYGGYEQYF
CDR3nt: TGTGCCAGCAGCCTCAAAGGGAGCTACGGTGGCTACGAGCAGTACTTC

abundance: .
d_gene: TRBD2
v_gene: TRBV18
j_gene: TRBJ2-3
CDR3aa: CASSLLAGGPADTQYF
CDR3nt: TGTGCCAGCTCACTACTAGCGGGGGGGCCGGCAGATACGCAGTATTTT

abundance: .
d_gene: .
v_gene: TRBV6-5
j_gene: TRBJ1-4
CDR3aa: CASRVGDTNEKLFF
CDR3nt: TGTGCCAGCAGGGTCGGGGATACTAATGAAAAACTGTTTTTT

abundance: .
d_gene: .
v_gene: TRBV4-1
j_gene: TRBJ2-3
CDR3aa: CASSHPGISTDTQYF
CDR3nt: TGCGCCAGCAGCCACCCAGGGATTAGCACAGATACGCAGTATTTT

abundance: .
d_gene: .
v_gene: TRBV12-5
j_gene: TRBJ1-5
CDR3aa: CASGLEDQPQHF
CDR3nt: TGTGCTAGTGGTTTAGAGGATCAGCCCCAGCATTTT

abundance: .
d_gene: TRBD2
v_gene: TRBV6-5
j_gene: TRBJ2-2
CDR3aa: CASTARGVTGELFF
CDR3nt: TGTGCCAGCACCGCCCGGGGGGTGACCGGGGAGCTGTTTTTT

abundance: .
d_gene: TRBD1
v_gene: TRBV4-3
j_gene: TRBJ1-2
CDR3aa: CASSQDRGHNGYTF
CDR3nt: TGCGCCAGCAGCCAGGACAGGGGGCATAATGGCTACACCTTC

abundance: .
d_gene: .
v_gene: TRBV5-1
j_gene: TRBJ1-2
CDR3aa: CASSLNPRGTRSNYGYTF
CDR3nt: TGCGCCAGCAGCTTGAATCCCAGGGGTACAAGATCTAACTATGGCTACACCTTC

abundance: few
d_gene: TRBD2
v_gene: TRBV5-1
j_gene: TRBJ2-2
CDR3aa: CASSLASGGANGELFF
CDR3nt: TGCGCCAGCAGCTTGGCCAGCGGGGGGGCGAACGGGGAGCTGTTTTTT

abundance: .
d_gene: .
v_gene: TRBV2
j_gene: TRBJ2-5
CDR3aa: CASSNKYQETQYF
CDR3nt: TGTGCCAGCAGTAACAAGTACCAAGAGACCCAGTACTTC

abundance: .
d_gene: TRBD2
v_gene: TRBV5-1
j_gene: TRBJ2-7
CDR3aa: CASSFGTSGPYEQYF
CDR3nt: TGCGCCAGCAGCTTCGGGACTAGCGGGCCCTACGAGCAGTACTTC

abundance: .
d_gene: .
v_gene: TRBV7-3
j_gene: TRBJ2-3
CDR3aa: CASSLVRGGEQYF
CDR3nt: TGTGCCAGCAGCTTGGTAAGGGGGGGAGAGCAGTATTTT

abundance: .
d_gene: TRBD2
v_gene: TRBV7-2
j_gene: TRBJ2-1
CDR3aa: CASSPLTSGGADEQFF
CDR3nt: TGTGCCAGCAGCCCCCTGACTAGCGGGGGGGCCGATGAGCAGTTCTTC

abundance: .
d_gene: TRBD2
v_gene: TRBV2
j_gene: TRBJ2-5
CDR3aa: CASSEGETSAETQYF
CDR3nt: TGTGCCAGCAGTGAAGGGGAGACTAGCGCGGAGACCCAGTACTTC

abundance: few
d_gene: .
v_gene: TRBV6-2/TRBV6-3
j_gene: TRBJ2-7
CDR3aa: CASTPGLSSYEQYF
CDR3nt: TGTGCCAGCACCCCGGGACTCAGCTCCTACGAGCAGTACTTC

abundance: .
d_gene: .
v_gene: TRBV19
j_gene: TRBJ2-7
CDR3aa: CASSIVPAGNEQYF
CDR3nt: TGTGCCAGTAGTATTGTCCCGGCGGGGAACGAGCAGTACTTC

abundance: .
d_gene: TRBD1
v_gene: TRBV4-2
j_gene: TRBJ2-1
CDR3aa: CASSQEGTGGNEQFF
CDR3nt: TGTGCCAGCAGCCAAGAAGGGACAGGGGGCAATGAGCAGTTCTTC

abundance: .
d_gene: .
v_gene: TRBV7-3
j_gene: TRBJ1-1
CDR3aa: CAGGPNTEAFF
CDR3nt: TGTGCCGGGGGCCCTAACACTGAAGCTTTCTTT

abundance: .
d_gene: TRBD1
v_gene: TRBV7-2
j_gene: TRBJ1-2
CDR3aa: CASSYRSGGQNYGYTF
CDR3nt: TGTGCCAGCAGTTACCGCTCAGGGGGCCAAAACTATGGCTACACCTTC

abundance: .
d_gene: .
v_gene: TRBV12-3/TRBV12-4
j_gene: TRBJ1-2
CDR3aa: CASRTSLNYGYTF
CDR3nt: TGTGCCAGCAGAACATCCCTCAACTATGGCTACACCTTC

abundance: .
d_gene: .
v_gene: TRBV9
j_gene: TRBJ2-2
CDR3aa: CASSPDPSPGITGELFF
CDR3nt: TGTGCCAGCAGCCCCGATCCGTCGCCAGGGATTACCGGGGAGCTGTTTTTT

abundance: few
d_gene: .
v_gene: TRBV27
j_gene: TRBJ2-1
CDR3aa: CASSFRRTTEQFF
CDR3nt: TGTGCCAGCAGTTTTAGGAGGACCACTGAGCAGTTCTTC

abundance: .
d_gene: .
v_gene: TRBV6-5
j_gene: TRBJ2-5
CDR3aa: CASSDRLQETQYF
CDR3nt: TGTGCCAGCAGCGACAGGCTCCAAGAGACCCAGTACTTC

abundance: .
d_gene: TRBD1
v_gene: TRBV2
j_gene: TRBJ2-5
CDR3aa: CASSVFEDRGETQYF
CDR3nt: TGTGCCAGCAGTGTTTTCGAGGACAGGGGGGAGACCCAGTACTTC

abundance: .
d_gene: TRBD1
v_gene: TRBV7-6
j_gene: TRBJ1-2
CDR3aa: CASSDRGQNGYTF
CDR3nt: TGTGCCAGCAGTGACAGGGGGCAGAATGGCTACACCTTC

abundance: few
d_gene: TRBD1
v_gene: TRBV2
j_gene: TRBJ2-2
CDR3aa: CASTGGVNTGELFF
CDR3nt: TGTGCCAGCACAGGGGGCGTGAACACCGGGGAGCTGTTTTTT

abundance: .
d_gene: TRBD2
v_gene: TRBV5-6
j_gene: TRBJ2-7
CDR3aa: CASRPRLAGFSYEQYF
CDR3nt: TGTGCCAGCAGGCCGCGACTAGCGGGGTTTTCATACGAGCAGTACTTC

abundance: few
d_gene: .
v_gene: TRBV12-3/TRBV12-4
j_gene: TRBJ1-1
CDR3aa: CASNSFGGSAFF
CDR3nt: TGTGCCAGCAACTCCTTCGGGGGGAGTGCTTTCTTT

abundance: .
d_gene: .
v_gene: TRBV9
j_gene: TRBJ2-3
CDR3aa: CASSVGGTDTQYF
CDR3nt: TGTGCCAGCAGCGTAGGAGGAACAGATACGCAGTATTTT

abundance: .
d_gene: .
v_gene: TRBV13
j_gene: TRBJ2-1
CDR3aa: CASSLAGEQFF
CDR3nt: TGTGCCAGCAGCCTTGCAGGGGAGCAGTTCTTC

abundance: once
d_gene: TRBD1
v_gene: TRBV5-1
j_gene: TRBJ2-7
CDR3aa: CASSLNLGQGAGEQYF
CDR3nt: TGCGCCAGCAGCTTGAACTTAGGACAGGGGGCTGGCGAGCAGTACTTC

abundance: .
d_gene: .
v_gene: TRBV27
j_gene: TRBJ2-3
CDR3aa: CASSLLGGGMKTDTQYF
CDR3nt: TGTGCCAGCAGTTTGTTGGGGGGGGGCATGAAGACAGATACGCAGTATTTT

abundance: .
d_gene: .
v_gene: TRBV15
j_gene: TRBJ1-2
CDR3aa: CATSRGQEPKTYGYTF
CDR3nt: TGTGCCACCAGCAGAGGCCAGGAACCCAAGACCTATGGCTACACCTTC